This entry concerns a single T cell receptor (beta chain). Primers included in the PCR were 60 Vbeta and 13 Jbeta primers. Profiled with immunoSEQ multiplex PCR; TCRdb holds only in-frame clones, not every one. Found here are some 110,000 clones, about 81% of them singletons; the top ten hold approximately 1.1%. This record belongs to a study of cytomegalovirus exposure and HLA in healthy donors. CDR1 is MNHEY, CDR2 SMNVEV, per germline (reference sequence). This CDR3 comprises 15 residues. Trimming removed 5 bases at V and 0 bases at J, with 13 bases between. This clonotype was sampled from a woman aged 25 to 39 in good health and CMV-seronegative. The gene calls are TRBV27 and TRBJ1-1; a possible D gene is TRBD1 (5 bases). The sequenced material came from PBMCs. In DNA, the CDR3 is TGTGCCAGCAGTCATAACAGGTTAATGAACACTGAAGCTTTCTTT. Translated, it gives CASSHNRLMNTEAFF.